These 18 T cell receptor beta chains originate from one sample sequenced in a study of identifying expanded T cells in peripheral blood (dated by TCRdb to the late 2010s). Preparation of the library involved the immunoSEQ multiplex PCR assay. TCRdb re-hosts the immuneACCESS table, in-frame sequences only. Its copies lack some clones; in the studies checked, an unresolved V gene accounts for under half of them, and the cause for the rest is not known. The sample table records 100,000 to 110,000 clones; around nine tenths of these occur just once. Of the sample, roughly 6% is held by the ten largest clones. The sample was blood. The receptors shown here come from a person aged 18 to 69 in good health.

V gene TRBV7-9 combines with J gene TRBJ2-7, with TRBD2 as a possible D gene (5 bases). Trimming removed 4 bases at V and 3 bases at J, with 10 bases between. Per the germline V gene, CDR1 is SEHNR and CDR2 is FQNEAQ (reference sequence). CDR3 length: 13 amino acids. CDR3 sequence: CASSSTINYEQYF. CDR3 bases: TGTGCCAGCAGCTCGACTATCAACTACGAGCAGTACTTC.

This clone was detected a few times. This chain uses TRBV30 with TRBJ2-7, with a tentative D call TRBD2 (6 bases). V was clipped by 0 bases and J by 3 bases, with 18 bases between them. The CDR3 length is 16 residues. Germline-derived CDR1 and CDR2 are GTSNPN and SVGIG (reference sequence). This chain's CDR3 is CAWSVQEGYANYEQYF. CDR3 nucleotides: TGTGCCTGGAGTGTACAGGAGGGCTACGCCAACTACGAGCAGTACTTC.

This clone has a single count. V usage is TRBV11-2 and J usage is TRBJ2-7, with 8 positions matching TRBD2. Germline CDR1 SGHAT, CDR2 FQNNGV. The CDR3 is 16 amino acids. With V trimmed by 5 bases and J by 3 bases, 12 bases remained unmatched. The CDR3 here is CASSPRTGTRRYEQYF. The CDR3 DNA follows: TGTGCCAGCAGCCCCCGTACCGGGACTAGACGCTACGAGCAGTACTTC.

The DNA of the CDR3 is TGTGCCAGCAGCTCCAGGGGGGAGGGCTACACCTTC. Its protein is CASSSRGEGYTF. The J gene is TRBJ1-2, the V gene TRBV7-2; 7 bases line up with TRBD1. The CDR3 has 12 amino acids. V was clipped by 4 bases and J by 8 bases; unmatched bases: 4. Germline CDR1 reads SGHTA; CDR2 reads FQGNSA.

The count of this clone is one. The chain has TRBV6-1 and TRBJ1-1, with D possibly TRBD1 on 5 matching bases. This CDR3 is built from 13 residues. CDR1 is MNHNS and CDR2 is SASEGT in the germline V gene. Trimming pared 6 bases from V and 2 bases from J, leaving 10 bases between. The CDR3 coding sequence is TGTGCCAGCAGCGGCGACAGTAACACTGAAGCTTTCTTT. It specifies CASSGDSNTEAFF.

This chain links TRBV19 with TRBJ1-5; D gene uncertain. The CDR3 spans 15 residues. V was cut by 8 bases and J by 2 bases, with 16 bases left in between. Germline CDR1 reads LNHDA; CDR2 reads SQIVND (reference sequence). The CDR3 spells CASAIAGRGNQPQHF. The CDR3 DNA reads as TGTGCCAGTGCTATCGCCGGTCGGGGCAATCAGCCCCAGCATTTT. Using reference TRBV19 and TRBJ1-5 for the parts outside the CDR3, the full variable domain is DGGITQSPKYLFRKEGQNVTLSCEQNLNHDAMYWYRQDPGQGLRLIYYSQIVNDFQKGDIAEGYSVSREKKESFPLTVTSAQKNPTAFYLCASAIAGRGNQPQHFGDGTRLSIL.

In its sample, this clone was seen a few times. The chain carries TRBV28 and TRBJ2-3, with D uncertain. The CDR3 is made up of 14 amino acids. Germline V gene lookup returns CDR1 MDHEN and CDR2 SYDVKM. V shed 3 bases and J shed 6 bases, with 13 bases lying between them. CDR3 nucleotides: TGTGCCAGCAGTTTCTCTGGGCGTTGGGATACGCAGTATTTT. It specifies CASSFSGRWDTQYF. The full variable domain, in which reference TRBV28 and TRBJ2-3 provide the parts outside the CDR3, is DVKVTQSSRYLVKRTGEKVFLECVQDMDHENMFWYRQDPGLGLRLIYFSYDVKMKEKGDIPEGYSVSREKKERFSLILESASTNQTSMYLCASSFSGRWDTQYFGPGTRLTVL.

The chain joins TRBV11-1 to TRBJ2-7; 7 bases align to TRBD1. Per germline, CDR1 SGHAT and CDR2 FQDESV (reference sequence). The ends lost 5 bases at V and 2 bases at J; junction bases unmatched: 9. CDR3 length equals 15 residues. CDR3 in amino acids: CASSPRRQGAYEQYF. CDR3 nucleotide sequence: TGTGCCAGCAGCCCCAGACGTCAGGGGGCCTACGAGCAGTACTTC.

This chain links TRBV4-2 with TRBJ1-4; 10 nucleotides agree with TRBD1. The CDR3 covers 15 residues. The trim removed 0 bases at V and 7 bases at J, leaving 2 bases unmatched. Germline assignment: CDR1 LGHNA and CDR2 YNFKEQ. CDR3 sequence reads: CASSQEGDRGEKLFF. CDR3 sequence (DNA): TGTGCCAGCAGCCAAGAAGGGGACAGGGGTGAAAAACTGTTTTTT.

J is TRBJ1-4 and V is TRBV9; weak D call: TRBD1 (5 bases). CDR3 length equals 17 residues. Trimming removed 3 bases from V and 5 bases from J, with 20 bases in between. Germline assignment: CDR1 SGDLS and CDR2 YYNGEE. Here the CDR3 reads CASSGNRDRLRNEKLFF. DNA for the CDR3: TGTGCCAGCAGCGGAAACCGGGACCGACTAAGAAATGAAAAACTGTTTTTT.

The chain carries TRBV4-3 and TRBJ2-7, with D unresolved. Germline CDR1 and CDR2: LGHNA and YSLEER. Trimming pared 0 bases from V and 2 bases from J, leaving 8 bases between. This CDR3 has 14 amino acids. The CDR3 spells CASSQDGGPYEQYF. The CDR3 bases are TGCGCCAGCAGCCAAGATGGTGGACCCTACGAGCAGTACTTC.

CDR3 loop: CASSLVGLRGASSYNEQFF. The CDR3 DNA is TGTGCCAGCAGCTTAGTGGGACTGCGGGGGGCCTCGTCCTACAATGAGCAGTTCTTC. The chain is built from TRBV7-8 and TRBJ2-1, with 8 bases matching TRBD2. CDR3 length: 19 residues. CDR1 and CDR2 from the germline V gene are SGHVS and FQNEAQ. J gave up 1 base and V 1 base, and 12 bases lay outside the gene matches.

The DNA for the CDR3 is TGTGCCAGTGCGACTGGAGCGAACTACGAGCAGTACTTC. Amino acid sequence: CASATGANYEQYF. The chain carries TRBV19 and TRBJ2-7, with unresolved D. Trimming removed 8 bases at V and 3 bases at J, with 14 bases between. CDR3 length: 13 amino acids. CDR1 LNHDA and CDR2 SQIVND come from the germline V gene (reference sequence).

This chain uses TRBV6-5 with TRBJ1-1; D is uncertain. The CDR3 runs 13 residues. The germline CDR1 and CDR2 sequences are MNHEY and SVGAGI. V was shortened by 7 bases and J by 1 base, with 10 bases between the two germline ends. CDR3 DNA sequence: TGTGCCAGCATACCGGGGAAGAACACTGAAGCTTTCTTT. Translation: CASIPGKNTEAFF.

The chain joins TRBV9 to TRBJ1-3, with D tentatively TRBD1 (5 bases). The V end was cut by 4 bases, the J end by 2 bases, with 19 bases between. CDR1 and CDR2 (germline): SGDLS, YYNGEE. The CDR3 is 17 residues long. The chain's CDR3 is CASSRGGGRGTGNTIYF. The CDR3 DNA reads TGTGCCAGCAGCCGAGGAGGAGGGAGGGGAACTGGAAACACCATATATTTT.

This chain uses TRBV4-3 with TRBJ1-1; no clear D. Trimming removed 0 bases at V and 5 bases at J, with 7 bases between. The CDR3 consists of 13 residues. CDR1 and CDR2 (germline): LGHNA, YSLEER. Here the CDR3 reads CASSQERKTEAFF. The CDR3 DNA reads TGCGCCAGCAGCCAAGAACGTAAGACTGAAGCTTTCTTT.

This rearrangement joins TRBV9 to TRBJ2-5; 8 positions match TRBD2. The V and J ends lost 2 bases and 0 bases, in that order; junction bases with no gene match: 6. This CDR3 has 16 residues. Germline loops: CDR1 SGDLS, CDR2 YYNGEE. DNA of the CDR3: TGTGCCAGCAGCGTTGAGATAGCGGGACACCAAGAGACCCAGTACTTC. Amino acid sequence: CASSVEIAGHQETQYF.

V is TRBV19 and J is TRBJ1-3, with D unresolved. CDR3 length: 17 amino acids. V was pared by 5 bases and J by 0 bases, with 17 bases between. Germline CDR1 is LNHDA and CDR2 is SQIVND (reference sequence). CDR3 amino acids: CASSLSSMGSSGNTIYF. The CDR3 DNA is TGTGCCAGTAGTTTATCCTCTATGGGTAGCTCTGGAAACACCATATATTTT.